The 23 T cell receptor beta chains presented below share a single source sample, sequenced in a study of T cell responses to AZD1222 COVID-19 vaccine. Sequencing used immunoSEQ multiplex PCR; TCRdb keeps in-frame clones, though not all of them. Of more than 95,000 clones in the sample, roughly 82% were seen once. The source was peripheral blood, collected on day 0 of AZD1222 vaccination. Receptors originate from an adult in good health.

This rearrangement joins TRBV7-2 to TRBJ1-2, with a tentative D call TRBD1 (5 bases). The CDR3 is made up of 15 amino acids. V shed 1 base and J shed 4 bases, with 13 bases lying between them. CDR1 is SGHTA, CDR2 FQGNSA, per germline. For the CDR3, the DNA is TGTGCCAGCAGCTTAGTGAATTGGGACGGCTATGGCTACACCTTC. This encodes CASSLVNWDGYGYTF.

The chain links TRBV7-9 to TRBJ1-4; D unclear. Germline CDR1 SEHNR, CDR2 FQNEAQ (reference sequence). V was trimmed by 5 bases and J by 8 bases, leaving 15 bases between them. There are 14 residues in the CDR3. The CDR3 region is CASSPVGSWEKLFF. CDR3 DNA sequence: TGTGCCAGCAGCCCGGTAGGGAGTTGGGAAAAACTGTTTTTT.

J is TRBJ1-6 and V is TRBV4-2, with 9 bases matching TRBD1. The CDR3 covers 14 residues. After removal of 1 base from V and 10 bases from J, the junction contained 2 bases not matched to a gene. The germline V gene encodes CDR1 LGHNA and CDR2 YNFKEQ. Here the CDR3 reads CASSQGQGESPLHF. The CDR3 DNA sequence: TGTGCCAGCAGCCAAGGACAGGGGGAATCACCCCTCCACTTT.

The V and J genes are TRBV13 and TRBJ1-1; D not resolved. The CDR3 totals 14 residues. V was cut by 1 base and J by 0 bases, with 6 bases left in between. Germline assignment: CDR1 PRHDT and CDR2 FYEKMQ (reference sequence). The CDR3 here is CASSLVGLNTEAFF. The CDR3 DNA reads TGTGCCAGCAGCTTAGTAGGGCTGAACACTGAAGCTTTCTTT. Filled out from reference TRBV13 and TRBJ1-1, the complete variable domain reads AAGVIQSPRHLIKEKRETATLKCYPIPRHDTVYWYQQGPGQDPQFLISFYEKMQSDKGSIPDRFSAQQFSDYHSELNMSSLELGDSALYFCASSLVGLNTEAFFGQGTRLTVV.

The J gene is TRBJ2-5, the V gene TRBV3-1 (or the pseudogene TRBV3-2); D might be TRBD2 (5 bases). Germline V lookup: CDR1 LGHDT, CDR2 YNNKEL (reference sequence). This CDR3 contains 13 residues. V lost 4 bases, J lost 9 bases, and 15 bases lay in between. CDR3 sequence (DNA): TGTGCCAGCAGCCTCCGACCCGCCGGGGCCCAGTACTTC. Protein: CASSLRPAGAQYF.

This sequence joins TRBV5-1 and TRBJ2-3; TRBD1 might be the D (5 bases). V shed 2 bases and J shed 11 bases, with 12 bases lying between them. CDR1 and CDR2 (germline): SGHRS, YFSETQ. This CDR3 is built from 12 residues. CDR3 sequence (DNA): TGCGCCAGCAGCTTCTCAGGGAAGGAGCAGTATTTT. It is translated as CASSFSGKEQYF.

The chain's CDR3 is CASSLVIGNQPQHF. In nucleotides, the CDR3 is TGTGCCAGCAGCTTAGTTATCGGGAATCAGCCCCAGCATTTT. The rearrangement joins TRBV7-2 to TRBJ1-5; D is undetermined. Germline V gene lookup returns CDR1 SGHTA and CDR2 FQGNSA. V shed 1 base and J shed 4 bases, with 8 bases lying between them. CDR3 length: 14 amino acids.

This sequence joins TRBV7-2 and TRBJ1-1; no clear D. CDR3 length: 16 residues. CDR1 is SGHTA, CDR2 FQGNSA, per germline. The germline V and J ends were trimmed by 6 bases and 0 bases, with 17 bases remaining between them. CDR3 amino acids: CASRKVDGSMNTEAFF. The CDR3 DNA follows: TGTGCCAGCAGGAAAGTCGACGGCAGCATGAACACTGAAGCTTTCTTT.

As DNA, the CDR3 is TGTGCCAGCAGTTCCGGGGGGGGGAACACTGAAGCTTTCTTT. This sequence encodes CASSSGGGNTEAFF. This rearrangement joins TRBV27 to TRBJ1-1, with a possible D match to TRBD1 (5 bases). Germline CDR1 reads MNHEY; CDR2 reads SMNVEV (reference sequence). V was clipped by 4 bases and J by 1 base, with 10 bases between them. The CDR3 is 14 residues long.

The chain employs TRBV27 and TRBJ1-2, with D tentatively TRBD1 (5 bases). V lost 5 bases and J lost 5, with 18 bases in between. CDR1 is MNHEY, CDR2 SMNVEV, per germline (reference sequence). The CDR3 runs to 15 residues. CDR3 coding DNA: TGTGCCAGCAGTGCGGGGCCGGGGCCCTTATATGGCTACACCTTC. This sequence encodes CASSAGPGPLYGYTF.

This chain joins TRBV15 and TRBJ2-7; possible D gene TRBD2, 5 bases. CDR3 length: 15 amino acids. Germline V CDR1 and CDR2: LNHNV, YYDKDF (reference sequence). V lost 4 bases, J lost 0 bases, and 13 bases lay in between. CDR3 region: CATSTRKGSSYEQYF. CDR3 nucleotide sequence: TGTGCCACCAGCACAAGAAAAGGGAGCTCCTACGAGCAGTACTTC.

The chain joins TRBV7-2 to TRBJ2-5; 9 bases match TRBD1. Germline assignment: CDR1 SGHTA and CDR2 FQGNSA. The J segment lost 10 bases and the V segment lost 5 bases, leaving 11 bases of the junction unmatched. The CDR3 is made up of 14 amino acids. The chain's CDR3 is CASSTPGQGRDQYF. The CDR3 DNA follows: TGTGCCAGCAGCACCCCGGGACAGGGAAGGGACCAGTACTTC.

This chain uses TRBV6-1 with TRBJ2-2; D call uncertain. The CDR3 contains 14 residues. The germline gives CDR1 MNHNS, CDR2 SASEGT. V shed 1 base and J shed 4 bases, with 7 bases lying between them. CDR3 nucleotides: TGTGCCAGCAGTGAAGTTGGGTCCACCGGGGAGCTGTTTTTT. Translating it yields CASSEVGSTGELFF.

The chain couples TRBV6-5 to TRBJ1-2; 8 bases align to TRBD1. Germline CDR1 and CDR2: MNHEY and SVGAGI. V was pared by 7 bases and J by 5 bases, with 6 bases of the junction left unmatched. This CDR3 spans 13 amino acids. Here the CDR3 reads CASMLDREYGYTF. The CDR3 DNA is TGTGCCAGCATGTTGGACAGGGAATATGGCTACACCTTC.

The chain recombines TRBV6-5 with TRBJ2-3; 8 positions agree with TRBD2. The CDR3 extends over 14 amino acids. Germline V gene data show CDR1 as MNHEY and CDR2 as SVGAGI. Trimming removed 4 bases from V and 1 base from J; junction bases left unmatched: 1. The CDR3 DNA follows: TGTGCCAGCAGTTTCGGGGGGGGCACAGATACGCAGTATTTT. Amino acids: CASSFGGGTDTQYF.

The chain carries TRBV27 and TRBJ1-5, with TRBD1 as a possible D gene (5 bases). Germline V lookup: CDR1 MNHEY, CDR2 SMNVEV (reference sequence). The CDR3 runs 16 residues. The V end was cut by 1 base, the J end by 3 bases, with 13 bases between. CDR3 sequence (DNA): TGTGCCAGCAGTTTATGGGGAGGGGTCGACAATCAGCCCCAGCATTTT. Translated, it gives CASSLWGGVDNQPQHF.

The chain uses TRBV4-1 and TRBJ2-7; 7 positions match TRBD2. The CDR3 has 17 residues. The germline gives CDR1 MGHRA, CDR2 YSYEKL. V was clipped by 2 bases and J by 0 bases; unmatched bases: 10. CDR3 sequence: CASSQYFHLADSYEQYF. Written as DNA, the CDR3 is TGCGCCAGCAGCCAATATTTTCATCTAGCGGACTCCTACGAGCAGTACTTC.

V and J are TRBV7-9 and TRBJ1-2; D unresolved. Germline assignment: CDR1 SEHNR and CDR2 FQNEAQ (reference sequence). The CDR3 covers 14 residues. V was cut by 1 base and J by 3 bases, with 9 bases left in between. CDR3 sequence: CASSLDTRHYGYTF. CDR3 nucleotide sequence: TGTGCCAGCAGCTTAGATACGCGCCACTATGGCTACACCTTC.

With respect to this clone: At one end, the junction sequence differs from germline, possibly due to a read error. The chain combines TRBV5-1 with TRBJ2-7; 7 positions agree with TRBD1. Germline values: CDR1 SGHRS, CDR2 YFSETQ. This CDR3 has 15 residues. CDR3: CASSLGPGTERPKDF. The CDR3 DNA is TGCGCCAGCAGCTTGGGGCCCGGGACAGAGCGCCCTAAGGACTTC.

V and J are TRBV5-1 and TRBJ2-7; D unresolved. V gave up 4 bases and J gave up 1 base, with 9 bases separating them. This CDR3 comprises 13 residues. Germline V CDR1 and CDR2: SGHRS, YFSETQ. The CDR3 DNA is TGCGCCAGCAGCCTCGAAGGGTCCTACGAGCAGTACTTC. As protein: CASSLEGSYEQYF. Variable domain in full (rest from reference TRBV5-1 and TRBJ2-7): KAGVTQTPRYLIKTRGQQVTLSCSPISGHRSVSWYQQTPGQGLQFLFEYFSETQRNKGNFPGRFSGRQFSNSRSEMNVSTLELGDSALYLCASSLEGSYEQYFGPGTRLTVT.

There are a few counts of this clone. The CDR3: CASSPLYSGATQYF. The CDR3 DNA is TGTGCCAGCAGTCCCCTTTATTCGGGGGCTACGCAGTATTTT. The rearrangement links TRBV27 to TRBJ2-3; possibly TRBD1 or TRBD2 for D (6 bases each). V lost 5 bases, J lost 8 bases, and 17 bases lay in between. This CDR3 region has 14 residues. CDR1 MNHEY and CDR2 SMNVEV come from the germline V gene (reference sequence).

This chain's CDR3 is CASSLKYEDTEAFF. The CDR3 DNA sequence: TGTGCCAGCAGCTTAAAGTATGAGGACACTGAAGCTTTCTTT. The chain uses TRBV11-1 and TRBJ1-1; no clear D gene. The CDR3 is 14 residues long. V gave up 2 bases and J gave up 3 bases, with 10 bases separating them. In germline, CDR1 is SGHAT, CDR2 FQDESV (reference sequence).

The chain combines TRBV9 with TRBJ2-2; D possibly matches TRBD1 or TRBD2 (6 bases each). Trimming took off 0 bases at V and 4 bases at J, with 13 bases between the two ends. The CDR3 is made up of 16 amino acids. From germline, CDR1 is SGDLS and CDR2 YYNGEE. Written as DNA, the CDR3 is TGTGCCAGCAGCGTAGATCAGGGGAGGAGCACCGGGGAGCTGTTTTTT. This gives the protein CASSVDQGRSTGELFF.